This T cell receptor (beta chain) stems from a study of blood T cells in healthy people across ages. At the level of the study: In model experiments, template switching was able to capture about one barcoded beta molecule for every two T cells that were present.

Through a sample-barcoded 5' primer and a J-beta primer mix, a second PCR was run for roughly 7 to 11 cycles. Via MiXCR, TCRdb re-called the 5' RACE reads, giving one row per CDR3 protein. Of some 690,000 distinct CDR3 sequences listed, 22% are singletons. As for this clonotype: Its antigen is as yet unknown.

Findings and limits, study-wide: Researchers deemed the diversity estimates from one million T cells underestimates. Donors of long life had a larger count of naive CD4+ cells and greater diversity than aged donors.

The CDR3 has 17 residues. With each sample, at least 5 micrograms of total RNA were extracted. Sequencing used blood. The source of this sequence is a man between 65 and 85 years old in good health. The chain joins TRBV21-1 to TRBJ2-7; TRBD1, the table's D call, was not compared with the DNA. TRBV21-1 is assigned pseudogene status. In DNA form, the CDR3 reads TGTGCCAGCAGCAAAGAAGGACTCCCCGTATTTCTAGGGGGGGAGTACGTC. Residues: CASSKEGLPVFLGGEYV.